The rows below give T cell receptor beta chains drawn from one sample of a study of cytomegalovirus exposure and HLA in healthy donors. Measured with immunoSEQ multiplex PCR; TCRdb has only the in-frame clones, and not every one. The sample contains under 200,000 clones, roughly 80% of which appear only once. The specimen sequenced was PBMCs. The receptors here all came from a woman in her thirties or forties in good health and CMV-seropositive. Each CDR3 is given with its conserved first and last residue. A D gene is named only where the DNA matches it firmly. A row's size may be missing; if present it is once, few, many or a size class.

NA | TRBJ2-1 | TRBV28 | NA | CASGGPAYNEQFF | TGTGCCAGCGGCGGTCCGGCCTACAATGAGCAGTTCTTC
few | TRBJ2-7 | TRBV28 | TRBD2 | CASSSTTSASYEQYF | TGTGCCAGCAGTTCTACGACTAGCGCCTCCTACGAGCAGTACTTC
NA | TRBJ1-1 | TRBV27 | NA | CASSLGGWAEAFF | TGTGCCAGCAGTTTGGGGGGATGGGCTGAAGCTTTCTTT
NA | TRBJ2-5 | TRBV15 | TRBD2 | CATARTSGFQETQYF | TGTGCCACCGCGAGGACTAGCGGCTTCCAAGAGACCCAGTACTTC
NA | TRBJ1-1 | TRBV27 | NA | CASSLSPGTRNTEAFF | TGTGCCAGCAGTTTATCGCCCGGGACTCGAAACACTGAAGCTTTCTTT
few | TRBJ2-3 | TRBV25-1 | NA | CASSEISAGNTDTQYF | TGTGCCAGCAGTGAAATCTCGGCGGGGAACACAGATACGCAGTATTTT
NA | TRBJ2-7 | TRBV2 | TRBD2 | CASSGSLVAGASYEQYF | TGTGCCAGCAGTGGTTCTTTGGTAGCGGGAGCGTCCTACGAGCAGTACTTC
once | TRBJ2-7 | TRBV7-2 | NA | CASSLVHQTGIGSSYEQYF | TGTGCCAGCAGCTTAGTGCATCAGACGGGAATCGGAAGCTCCTACGAGCAGTACTTC
NA | TRBJ2-3 | TRBV19 | NA | CASTTAAGSSTDTQYF | TGTGCCAGTACCACGGCGGCGGGTTCTAGCACAGATACGCAGTATTTT
NA | TRBJ1-2 | TRBV27 | NA | CASTFRYSATGRMSYTF | TGTGCCAGCACTTTCCGGTATTCGGCGACAGGCCGGATGAGCTACACCTTC
NA | TRBJ2-7 | TRBV7-8 | NA | CASSSSAGGEQYF | TGTGCCAGCAGCTCGTCCGCCGGCGGGGAGCAGTACTTC
NA | TRBJ2-3 | TRBV4-3 | NA | CASSQDLTAGSTDTQYF | TGCGCCAGCAGCCAAGATCTCACAGCGGGTAGCACAGATACGCAGTATTTT
NA | TRBJ2-5 | TRBV10-3 | TRBD2 | CAISEGTSGLDETQYF | TGTGCCATCAGTGAGGGGACTAGCGGGTTAGATGAGACCCAGTACTTC
NA | TRBJ1-6 | TRBV9 | NA | CASSVAVNSPLHF | TGTGCCAGCAGCGTAGCAGTTAATTCACCCCTCCACTTT
NA | TRBJ2-7 | TRBV10-3 | NA | CAISESGGGRSYEQYF | TGTGCCATCAGTGAGTCAGGGGGTGGTCGGTCCTACGAGCAGTACTTC
NA | TRBJ2-7 | TRBV11-2 | NA | CASSLRQTSSYEQYF | TGTGCCAGCAGCTTAAGACAGACCAGCTCCTACGAGCAGTACTTC
NA | TRBJ2-7 | TRBV5-1 | NA | CASRGDGPEQYF | TGCGCCAGCAGGGGAGATGGACCGGAGCAGTACTTC
NA | TRBJ1-6 | TRBV30 | NA | CALERVMNSPLHF | TGTGCCTTAGAGAGGGTCATGAATTCACCCCTCCACTTT
once | TRBJ2-1 | TRBV7-2 | TRBD2 | CASSLAVVASGSNEQFF | TGTGCCAGCAGCTTAGCTGTGGTTGCGAGCGGGAGCAATGAGCAGTTCTTC
NA | TRBJ1-3 | TRBV7-4 | NA | CASSRRRAGNTIYF | TGTGCCAGCAGCCGACGGAGGGCTGGAAACACCATATATTTT
NA | TRBJ2-1 | TRBV7-8 | TRBD1 | CASSSWDRGADEQFF | TGTGCCAGCAGCTCCTGGGACAGGGGTGCCGATGAGCAGTTCTTC
once | TRBJ2-7 | TRBV7-6 | NA | CASSLAGSSIDEQYF | TGTGCCAGCAGCTTAGCGGGCTCCAGCATCGACGAGCAGTACTTC
once | TRBJ2-7 | TRBV27 | NA | CASSLFGAYSSYEQYF | TGTGCCAGCAGTTTATTTGGAGCCTATTCCTCCTACGAGCAGTACTTC
NA | TRBJ2-1 | TRBV7-2 | TRBD2 | CASGASGTYNEQFF | TGTGCCAGCGGGGCTAGCGGTACCTACAATGAGCAGTTCTTC
few | TRBJ2-5 | TRBV15 | NA | CATRGSGGETQYF | TGTGCCACCAGGGGATCTGGAGGGGAGACCCAGTACTTC
NA | TRBJ1-2 | TRBV14 | NA | CASSQELLDRNYGYTF | TGTGCCAGCAGCCAAGAGTTATTGGACAGAAACTATGGCTACACCTTC
NA | TRBJ2-5 | TRBV9 | TRBD2 | CASSASGRAGEQYF | TGTGCCAGCAGCGCTAGCGGGAGGGCTGGAGAGCAGTACTTC
NA | TRBJ2-2 | TRBV10-3 | TRBD2 | CAISGLAGGLNTGELFF | TGTGCCATCAGTGGACTAGCGGGAGGATTGAACACCGGGGAGCTGTTTTTT
NA | TRBJ1-3 | TRBV5-6 | TRBD1 | CASSGGQGISGNTIYF | TGTGCCAGCAGCGGGGGACAGGGGATCTCTGGAAACACCATATATTTT
NA | TRBJ2-7 | TRBV25-1 | TRBD1 | CASSEWGTGSYEQYF | TGTGCCAGCAGTGAATGGGGGACAGGGAGCTACGAGCAGTACTTC
NA | TRBJ2-7 | TRBV6-1 | NA | CASSEAGREQYF | TGTGCCAGCAGTGAAGCGGGCAGGGAGCAGTACTTC
NA | TRBJ1-1 | TRBV27 | NA | CASSLDRNTEAFF | TGTGCCAGCAGTTTGGACAGGAACACTGAAGCTTTCTTT
once | TRBJ2-7 | TRBV4-1 | NA | CASSQGPEVYEQYF | TGCGCCAGCAGCCAAGGGCCAGAGGTCTACGAGCAGTACTTC
NA | TRBJ1-2 | TRBV19 | TRBD1 | CASRYGTGARGYTF | TGTGCCAGTAGATACGGGACAGGGGCTCGCGGCTACACCTTC
NA | TRBJ2-1 | TRBV18 | NA | CASSPNPVSSYNEQFF | TGTGCCAGCTCACCAAATCCAGTAAGCTCCTACAATGAGCAGTTCTTC
NA | TRBJ2-3 | TRBV14 | TRBD1 | CASGPTGGTDTQYF | TGTGCCAGCGGTCCGACAGGGGGTACAGATACGCAGTATTTT
NA | TRBJ1-4 | TRBV6-5 | NA | CASSLDRTGGEKLFF | TGTGCCAGCAGTCTTGACAGGACGGGGGGTGAAAAACTGTTTTTT
NA | TRBJ2-5 | TRBV2 | NA | CASRVQGTQETQYF | TGTGCCAGCAGAGTCCAGGGCACCCAAGAGACCCAGTACTTC
NA | TRBJ2-1 | TRBV27 | TRBD2 | CASSPTGGPYNEQFF | TGTGCCAGCAGCCCCACGGGAGGGCCCTACAATGAGCAGTTCTTC
once | TRBJ2-1 | TRBV18 | NA | CASSRADEQFF | TGTGCCAGCTCACGGGCCGATGAGCAGTTCTTC
once | TRBJ2-5 | TRBV5-4 | TRBD1 | CASSLAGGETQYF | TGTGCCAGCAGCTTGGCAGGGGGAGAGACCCAGTACTTC
NA | TRBJ1-3 | TRBV7-2 | NA | CASSLLPSNTIYF | TGTGCCAGCAGCCTCCTCCCCTCAAACACCATATATTTT
NA | TRBJ2-2 | TRBV5-4 | TRBD2 | CASRDGGGNTGELFF | TGTGCCAGCAGAGACGGCGGGGGGAACACCGGGGAGCTGTTTTTT
once | TRBJ1-1 | TRBV30 | TRBD1 | CAWSWGQGSWTEAFF | TGTGCCTGGAGTTGGGGACAGGGGTCGTGGACTGAAGCTTTCTTT
NA | TRBJ2-1 | TRBV25-1 | TRBD2 | CASSEGLAGPNEQFF | TGTGCCAGCAGTGAAGGACTAGCGGGTCCGAATGAGCAGTTCTTC
NA | TRBJ1-4 | TRBV10-3 | NA | CAISASFNEKLFF | TGTGCCATCAGTGCCTCCTTTAATGAAAAACTGTTTTTT
NA | TRBJ2-1 | TRBV23-1 | NA | CASTREGNGRNEQFF | TGCGCCAGCACCCGAGAGGGAAATGGTAGGAATGAGCAGTTCTTC
NA | TRBJ1-1 | TRBV28 | NA | CASGQVEAFF | TGTGCCAGCGGACAAGTTGAAGCTTTCTTT
NA | TRBJ1-4 | TRBV4-1 | NA | CASSPAGGLTNEKLFF | TGCGCCAGCAGCCCCGCGGGGGGGTTGACTAATGAAAAACTGTTTTTT
few | TRBJ1-2 | TRBV4-1 | TRBD1 | CASSPRTGDGYTF | TGCGCCAGCAGCCCGCGGACAGGTGATGGCTACACCTTC